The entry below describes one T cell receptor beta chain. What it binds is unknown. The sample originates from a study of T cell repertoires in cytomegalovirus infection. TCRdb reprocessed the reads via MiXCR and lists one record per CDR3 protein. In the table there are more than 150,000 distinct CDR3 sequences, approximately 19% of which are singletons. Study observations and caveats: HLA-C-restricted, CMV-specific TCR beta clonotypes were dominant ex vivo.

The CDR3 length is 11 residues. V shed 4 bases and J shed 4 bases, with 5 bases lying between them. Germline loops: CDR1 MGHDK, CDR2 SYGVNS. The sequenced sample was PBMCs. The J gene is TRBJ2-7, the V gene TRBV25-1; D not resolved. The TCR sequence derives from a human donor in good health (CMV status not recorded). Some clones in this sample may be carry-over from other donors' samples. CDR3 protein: CASSVWYEQYF. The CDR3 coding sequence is TGTGCCAGCAGTGTGTGGTACGAGCAGTACTTC.